The 18 T cell receptor beta chains presented below share a single source sample, sequenced in a study of post-analysis software for immune sequencing data. Broader study findings: TRBV5-6, TRBV5-1 and TRBV20-1 belonged to a set of roughly five TRBV segments that were more frequent in patients than controls.

Prepared TCR beta cDNA libraries contained unique molecular identifiers. TCRdb itself ran the PCR reads through MiXCR, one entry per CDR3 protein. The table has approximately 350,000 distinct CDR3 sequences, roughly 38% seen once. Which antigens these TCRs recognize remains unknown. Sequencing input: blood. The receptor set was obtained from a girl aged 10 to 17 with multiple sclerosis.

In the case of this clonotype: A read error may explain this, as a much larger clone is one base away. V and J are TRBV12-3 or TRBV12-4 and TRBJ2-7; D gene unclear. This CDR3 spans 11 amino acids. Here the CDR3 reads CACRKLDEQYF. As DNA, the CDR3 is TGTGCCTGCAGGAAATTAGACGAGCAGTACTTC.

This clonotype has only a few counts. The rearrangement joins TRBV9 to TRBJ2-1, with TRBD2 matching over 13 bases. The CDR3 has 15 amino acids. Germline V lookup: CDR1 SGDLS, CDR2 YYNGEE. V was pared by 2 bases and J by 7 bases, with 3 bases of the junction left unmatched. The chain's CDR3 is CASSVTSGGENEQFF. CDR3 sequence (DNA): TGTGCCAGCAGCGTTACTAGCGGGGGGGAAAATGAGCAGTTCTTC.

This chain uses TRBV2 with TRBJ2-7, with TRBD2 as a possible D gene (7 bases). Germline CDR1 SNHLY, CDR2 FYNNEI. This CDR3 has 13 amino acids. V lost 8 bases to trimming and J lost 0 bases, with 11 bases between them. CDR3 protein: CASGGAVSYEQYF. The DNA of the CDR3 is TGTGCCAGCGGGGGGGCCGTCTCCTACGAGCAGTACTTC.

The chain recombines TRBV18 with TRBJ2-3; 12 bases line up with TRBD2. The J segment lost 2 bases and the V segment lost 5 bases, leaving 11 bases of the junction unmatched. The CDR3 extends over 18 amino acids. Per the germline V gene, CDR1 is KGHSH and CDR2 is LQKENI. The CDR3 here is CASSSAVGTSGLTDTQYF. CDR3 bases: TGTGCCAGCTCATCGGCGGTGGGGACTAGCGGGCTCACAGATACGCAGTATTTT.

The chain joins TRBV12-3 or TRBV12-4 to TRBJ1-5; D is undetermined. There are 9 residues in the CDR3. V was shortened by 10 bases and J by 6 bases, with 4 bases between the two germline ends. The CDR3 sequence is CATLQPQHF. The CDR3 nucleotides are TGTGCCACCCTTCAGCCCCAGCATTTT.

The V gene is TRBV6-5, the J gene TRBJ1-1; TRBD1 agrees at 9 bases. Germline values: CDR1 MNHEY, CDR2 SVGAGI. The J segment lost 4 bases and the V segment lost 5 bases, leaving 5 bases of the junction unmatched. This CDR3 has 14 amino acids. The CDR3 region has the DNA TGTGCCAGCAGTCACCGGGACAGGGTCACTGAAGCTTTCTTT. Protein: CASSHRDRVTEAFF.

The chain couples TRBV2 to TRBJ1-2, with TRBD1 matching 9 bases. CDR3 length: 12 amino acids. Losses at the gene ends were 4 bases for V and 8 bases for J; bases not matched to a gene: 2. The germline gives CDR1 SNHLY, CDR2 FYNNEI. CDR3 sequence reads: CASSGTGDGYTF. As DNA, the CDR3 is TGTGCCAGCAGTGGGACAGGGGACGGCTACACCTTC.

This chain joins TRBV6-6 and TRBJ1-4; maybe TRBD1 (5 bases). The CDR3 is 14 amino acids. V was shortened by 11 bases and J by 4 bases, with 17 bases between the two germline ends. Germline V gene sequence: CDR1 MNHNY, CDR2 SVGAGI (reference sequence). The CDR3 nucleotides read TGTGCCGCCAAGGGGAGGGCGGTTAATGAAAAACTGTTTTTT. Residues: CAAKGRAVNEKLFF.

V gene TRBV9 combines with J gene TRBJ2-5; D remains ambiguous. V lost 4 bases and J 5 bases, leaving 15 bases between the germline ends. CDR1 SGDLS and CDR2 YYNGEE come from the germline V gene. The length of the CDR3 is 14 residues. The DNA for the CDR3 is TGTGCCAGCAGCCCCCGGTTTTACGCGGAGACCCAGTACTTC. It specifies CASSPRFYAETQYF.

This clonotype turned up a few times. J is TRBJ1-1 and V is TRBV20-1, with TRBD1 matching 7 bases. Trimming cost V 2 bases and J 0 bases; bases outside gene matches: 9. The length of the CDR3 is 16 residues. Germline V gene sequence: CDR1 DFQATT, CDR2 SNEGSKA (reference sequence). The CDR3 reads CSARHFGTVLNTEAFF. The CDR3, as DNA: TGCAGTGCTAGACATTTCGGGACAGTCTTGAACACTGAAGCTTTCTTT.

The chain joins TRBV10-3 to TRBJ2-7, with 13 positions matching TRBD2. The CDR3 is 15 residues long. CDR1 and CDR2 (germline): ENHRY, SYGVKD. Losses at the gene ends were 6 bases for V and 1 base for J; bases not matched to a gene: 3. This CDR3 reads CAISRTSGGSYEQYF. CDR3 nucleotides: TGTGCCATCAGCAGGACTAGCGGGGGTTCCTACGAGCAGTACTTC.

About this clonotype itself: Compared with germline, one end of the junction differs, possibly owing to a read error. The chain recombines TRBV29-1 with TRBJ1-2; 7 bases match TRBD1. Germline V lookup: CDR1 SQVTM, CDR2 ANQGSEA. The CDR3 totals 12 residues. As DNA, the CDR3 is TGCAACGTTGAACCAGGGGGGGATGGCTACACCTTC. This gives the protein CNVEPGGDGYTF.

This sequence joins TRBV19 and TRBJ2-7; 7 nucleotides match TRBD1. This CDR3 spans 11 amino acids. Germline assignment: CDR1 LNHDA and CDR2 SQIVND (reference sequence). CDR3 region: CATGAPYEQYF. The CDR3 DNA sequence: TGTGCAACAGGGGCCCCCTACGAGCAGTACTTC.

The gene calls are TRBV24-1 and TRBJ2-3, with TRBD2 matching over 12 bases. The CDR3 covers 13 residues. The V and J ends lost 9 bases and 4 bases, in that order; junction bases with no gene match: 1. Germline V gene sequence: CDR1 KGHDR, CDR2 SFDVKD. CDR3 in amino acids: CATASGGADTQYF. The CDR3 DNA reads TGTGCCACCGCTAGCGGGGGGGCAGATACGCAGTATTTT.

This clonotype was observed a single time. The V gene is TRBV4-3, the J gene TRBJ2-1; weak D call: TRBD1 (6 bases). The germline V gene encodes CDR1 LGHNA and CDR2 YSLEER. The CDR3 has 12 amino acids. V lost 1 base and J 12 bases, leaving 10 bases between the germline ends. In DNA, the CDR3 is TGCGCCAGCAGCCAAGGGGGGCGCAGGCAGTTCTTC. Translation: CASSQGGRRQFF.

CDR3 sequence reads: CASSQGTENTEAFF. In nucleotides, the CDR3 is TGCGCCAGCAGCCAAGGTACGGAGAACACTGAAGCTTTCTTT. The gene calls are TRBV4-1 and TRBJ1-1, with D uncertain. This CDR3 is 14 amino acids long. The V gene's germline CDR1 is MGHRA and CDR2 YSYEKL. V lost 1 base and J lost 1, with 7 bases in between.

This sequence joins TRBV4-1 and TRBJ1-4, with D uncertain. The CDR3 sequence is 12 residues long. V was clipped by 3 bases and J by 8 bases, with 7 bases between them. Per the germline V gene, CDR1 is MGHRA and CDR2 is YSYEKL. CDR3 DNA sequence: TGCGCCAGCAGCCATTACACCGAAAAACTGTTTTTT. Translation gives CASSHYTEKLFF.

The chain carries TRBV29-1 and TRBJ1-2, with 9 bases that match TRBD1. CDR1 and CDR2 from the germline V gene are SQVTM and ANQGSEA. There are 13 residues in the CDR3. With V trimmed by 5 bases and J by 6 bases, 7 bases remained unmatched. CDR3 in amino acids: CSVSQGTGNGYTF. The CDR3 DNA reads TGCAGCGTTTCCCAGGGGACAGGGAATGGCTACACCTTC.